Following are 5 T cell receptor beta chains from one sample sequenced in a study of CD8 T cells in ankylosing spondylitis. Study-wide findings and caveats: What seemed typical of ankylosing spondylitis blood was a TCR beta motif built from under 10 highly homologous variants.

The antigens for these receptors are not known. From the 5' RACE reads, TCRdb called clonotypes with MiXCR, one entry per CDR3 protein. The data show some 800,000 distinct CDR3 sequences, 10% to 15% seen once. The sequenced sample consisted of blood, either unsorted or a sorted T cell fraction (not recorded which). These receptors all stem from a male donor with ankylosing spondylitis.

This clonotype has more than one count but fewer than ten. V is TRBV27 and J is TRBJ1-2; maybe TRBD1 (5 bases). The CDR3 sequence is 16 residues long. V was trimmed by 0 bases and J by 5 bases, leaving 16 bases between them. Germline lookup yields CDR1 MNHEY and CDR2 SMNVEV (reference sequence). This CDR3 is CASSLSAGRGLYGYTF. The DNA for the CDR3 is TGTGCCAGCAGTTTATCAGCTGGGAGGGGCCTTTATGGCTACACCTTC.

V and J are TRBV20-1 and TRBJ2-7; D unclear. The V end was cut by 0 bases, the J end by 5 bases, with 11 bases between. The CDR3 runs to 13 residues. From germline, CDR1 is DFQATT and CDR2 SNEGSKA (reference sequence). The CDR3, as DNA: TGCAGTGCTAGAGATTTCCAGGCCCACGAGCAGTACTTC. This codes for CSARDFQAHEQYF.

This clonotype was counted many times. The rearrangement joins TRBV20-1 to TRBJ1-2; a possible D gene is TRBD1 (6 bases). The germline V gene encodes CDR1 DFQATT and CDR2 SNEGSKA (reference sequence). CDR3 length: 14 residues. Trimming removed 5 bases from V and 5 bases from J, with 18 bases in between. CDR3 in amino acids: CSAAPGAGVYGYTF. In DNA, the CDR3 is TGCAGTGCTGCCCCAGGGGCAGGCGTATATGGCTACACCTTC.

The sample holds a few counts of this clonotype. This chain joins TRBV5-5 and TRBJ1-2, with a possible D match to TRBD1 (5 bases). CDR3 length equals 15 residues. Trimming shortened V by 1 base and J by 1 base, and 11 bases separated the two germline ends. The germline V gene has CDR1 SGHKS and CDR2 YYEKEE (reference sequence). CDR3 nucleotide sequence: TGTGCCAGCAGCTTGAGTCAGGGCGTTAACTATGGCTACACCTTC. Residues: CASSLSQGVNYGYTF.

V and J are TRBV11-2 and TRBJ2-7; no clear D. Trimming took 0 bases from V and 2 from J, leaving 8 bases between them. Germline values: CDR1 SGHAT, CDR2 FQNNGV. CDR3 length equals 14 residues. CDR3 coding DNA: TGTGCCAGCAGCTTAGAGGTCTTCACCTACGAGCAGTACTTC. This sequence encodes CASSLEVFTYEQYF.